Given below is one T cell receptor (beta chain) in context. Its antigen is undetermined. Germline V gene lookup returns CDR1 SGHDT and CDR2 YYEEEE. Trimming pared 4 bases from V and 5 bases from J, leaving 15 bases between. CDR3 size: 15 residues. This entry belongs to a study of identical twins. TCRdb itself ran the 5' RACE reads through MiXCR, one entry per CDR3 protein. The sample has 450,000 or so distinct CDR3 sequences, 13% to 15% seen once; the top ten hold approximately 0.52%. Regarding the study as a whole: Possibly, invariant MAIT and iNKT cells partly confounded zero-insertion analyses. Compared with models, monozygotic twins showed more out-of-frame TCR alpha sharing.

These records were also assigned to another study, of yellow fever vaccine responses in identical twins.

This clonotype was sampled from a woman between 18 and 29 years old in good health. Sequencing was carried out using CD4+ T cells sorted from blood. The V gene is TRBV5-6, the J gene TRBJ2-2; the D gene is possibly TRBD1 (6 bases). CDR3 protein: CASSLWVQGTGELFF. CDR3 coding DNA: TGTGCCAGCAGCCTTTGGGTTCAGGGGACCGGGGAGCTGTTTTTT.